One sample yielded the 11 T cell receptor beta chains listed below, sequenced in a study of OX40 agonist ivuxolimab in advanced cancers. TCRdb's copy holds only in-frame clones and misses some; the assay was immunoSEQ multiplex PCR. This repertoire shows tens of thousands of clones, over 85% found once; its top ten account for roughly 20%. The specimen comprised CD4+ or CD8+ T cells sorted from blood, sampled in a trial of the OX40 agonist ivuxolimab. Receptors were obtained from an adult with an advanced solid tumor such as melanoma, head and neck, liver or kidney cancer.

V and J are TRBV27 and TRBJ2-7; D tentatively fits TRBD1 or TRBD2 (5 bases each). From germline, CDR1 is MNHEY and CDR2 SMNVEV (reference sequence). The CDR3 extends over 13 amino acids. V was pared by 5 bases and J by 6 bases, with 14 bases between. The CDR3 region is CASSLAIGAEQYF. The CDR3 bases are TGTGCCAGCAGTCTCGCGATCGGGGCCGAGCAGTACTTC.

The chain couples TRBV10-3 to TRBJ2-7, with a tentative D call TRBD2 (5 bases). Per germline, CDR1 ENHRY and CDR2 SYGVKD. This CDR3 has 13 residues. The V and J ends lost 3 bases and 0 bases respectively, with 6 bases between them. CDR3 nucleotides: TGTGCCATCAGTGACACTAGCTCCTACGAGCAGTACTTC. Residues: CAISDTSSYEQYF.

A note on this clone: The junction departs from the called germline gene at one end, perhaps through a read error. J is TRBJ2-7 and V is TRBV7-7; D is unclear. Germline V gene data show CDR1 as SSHAT and CDR2 as FNYEAQ (reference sequence). The CDR3 runs to 14 residues. CDR3 in amino acids: CASSFSEKGYEQYF. CDR3 coding DNA: TGTGCTAGCAGCTTCAGTGAGAAGGGCTACGAGCAGTACTTC.

The gene calls are TRBV16 and TRBJ1-1, with 7 bases matching TRBD1. The CDR3 has 16 residues. Germline V gene data show CDR1 as KGHSY and CDR2 as FQNENV. Trimming took 2 bases from V and 5 from J; bases not matched to a gene: 11. The CDR3 here is CASSQGGRGRDTEAFF. DNA for the CDR3: TGTGCCAGCAGCCAAGGGGGGAGGGGGCGTGATACTGAAGCTTTCTTT.

V is TRBV9 and J is TRBJ1-1; D is unresolved. The CDR3 consists of 13 residues. The V end was cut by 5 bases, the J end by 5 bases, with 13 bases between. Looked up from germline, CDR1 is SGDLS and CDR2 is YYNGEE. CDR3 protein: CASRHHDGTEAFF. The CDR3 DNA is TGTGCCAGCAGACACCATGACGGGACTGAAGCTTTCTTT.

The V gene is TRBV9, the J gene TRBJ1-3; D is unresolved. V lost 2 bases to trimming and J lost 1 base, with 7 bases between them. The CDR3 has 14 amino acids. Germline V gene data show CDR1 as SGDLS and CDR2 as YYNGEE. In DNA, the CDR3 is TGTGCCAGCAGCGTTTCGGGTTCTGGAAACACCATATATTTT. This encodes CASSVSGSGNTIYF.

This clone was picked up one time. The chain has TRBV4-1 and TRBJ1-1; a possible D gene is TRBD1 (6 bases). Trimming took 7 bases from V and 4 from J, leaving 10 bases between them. Germline V gene lookup returns CDR1 MGHRA and CDR2 YSYEKL. This CDR3 comprises 12 residues. CDR3 sequence: CASKTGGTEAFF. In DNA, the CDR3 is TGCGCCAGCAAGACAGGAGGCACTGAAGCTTTCTTT.

The J gene is TRBJ2-7, the V gene TRBV18; 12 bases align to TRBD1. There are 16 residues in the CDR3. Looked up from germline, CDR1 is KGHSH and CDR2 is LQKENI. The trim removed 3 bases at V and 7 bases at J, leaving 10 bases unmatched. CDR3 region: CASSPARGQGAWEQYF. In DNA form, the CDR3 reads TGTGCCAGCTCACCCGCCCGGGGACAGGGGGCGTGGGAGCAGTACTTC. The whole variable domain, filled in from reference TRBV18 and TRBJ2-7, reads NAGVMQNPRHLVRRRGQEARLRCSPMKGHSHVYWYRQLPEEGLKFMVYLQKENIIDESGMPKERFSAEFPKEGPSILRIQQVVRGDSAAYFCASSPARGQGAWEQYFGPGTRLTVT.

The J gene is TRBJ2-2, the V gene TRBV9; D is undetermined. V lost 0 bases, J lost 5 bases, and 17 bases lay in between. This CDR3 has 17 residues. Germline V CDR1 and CDR2: SGDLS, YYNGEE. The CDR3 is CASSVEVGRQRTGELFF. The DNA of the CDR3 is TGTGCCAGCAGCGTAGAAGTAGGGCGTCAACGAACCGGGGAGCTGTTTTTT.

The CDR3: CASSPFGEGNQPQHF. The DNA of the CDR3 is TGTGCCAGCAGCCCTTTCGGGGAAGGCAATCAGCCCCAGCATTTT. The chain combines TRBV6-5 with TRBJ1-5; D remains ambiguous. CDR3 length: 15 amino acids. Germline V gene sequence: CDR1 MNHEY, CDR2 SVGAGI. V lost 6 bases, J lost 2 bases, and 14 bases lay in between.

As concerns this clone: The same CDR3 also results from other DNA sequences found in this sample. The chain employs TRBV27 and TRBJ1-1; D gene ambiguous. The CDR3 spans 15 residues. Looked up from germline, CDR1 is MNHEY and CDR2 is SMNVEV (reference sequence). Trimming shortened V by 5 bases and J by 0 bases, and 13 bases separated the two germline ends. The CDR3 nucleotides read TGTGCCAGCAGTGACGCGAGGGTCCTGAACACTGAAGCTTTCTTT. Its translation is CASSDARVLNTEAFF.